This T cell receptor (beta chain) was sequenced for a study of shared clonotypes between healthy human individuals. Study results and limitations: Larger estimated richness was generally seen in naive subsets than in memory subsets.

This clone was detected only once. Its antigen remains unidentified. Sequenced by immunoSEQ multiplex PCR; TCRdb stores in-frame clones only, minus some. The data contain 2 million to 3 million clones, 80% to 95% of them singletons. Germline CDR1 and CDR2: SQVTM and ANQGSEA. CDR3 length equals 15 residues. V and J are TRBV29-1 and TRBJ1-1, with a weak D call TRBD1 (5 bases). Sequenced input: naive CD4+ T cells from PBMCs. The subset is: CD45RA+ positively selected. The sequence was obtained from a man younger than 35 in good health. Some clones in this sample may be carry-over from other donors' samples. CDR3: CGGGFGDFMNTEAFF. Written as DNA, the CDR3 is TGCGGGGGAGGATTCGGAGATTTTATGAACACTGAAGCTTTCTTT.